What follows is one T cell receptor beta chain and its context. The data were obtained in a study of blood T cell repertoires in COVID-19. Study background: Sources were T cells, B-cell-depleted T cells, or PBMCs; the material itself was cDNA or gDNA.

In the original workflow: Counts of nucleated cells, estimated from reference gene primer amplification, were obtained. The method was immunoSEQ multiplex PCR; TCRdb's version includes in-frame clones alone and lacks a portion of them. The DNA gave D and trimming, while V, J and clone size come from that table. The sample holds tens of thousands of clones, roughly 90% seen once. The CDR3 contains 13 residues. V lost 6 bases and J lost 4, with 9 bases in between. CDR1 is WNHNN, CDR2 SYGVQD, per germline (reference sequence). Sequenced material: peripheral blood. This rearrangement joins TRBV10-1 to TRBJ2-2; D may be TRBD1 (7 bases). This receptor was identified in a man aged 35-49 years with COVID-19, enrolled during active disease. This chain's CDR3 is CASRQGGTGELFF. For the CDR3, the DNA is TGCGCCAGCAGGCAGGGGGGCACCGGGGAGCTGTTTTTT.